This T cell receptor (beta chain) was identified in a study of T cells after yellow fever vaccination. The table lists this clonotype with many counts. The CDR3 covers 14 residues. Trimming removed 3 bases at V and 4 bases at J, with 12 bases between. Germline CDR1 and CDR2: SGDLS and YYNGEE. TCRdb itself ran the 5' RACE reads through MiXCR, one entry per CDR3 protein. The table has fewer than 350,000 distinct CDR3 sequences, 3.6% seen once. This specimen was PBMCs, taken on the day of the yellow fever booster vaccination. J is TRBJ2-3 and V is TRBV9; maybe TRBD1 (5 bases). This receptor was taken from a man between 18 and 29 years old who received the YFV17D yellow fever vaccine. In DNA, the CDR3 is TGTGCCAGCAGCGAGAGTGGGGCGGCAGATACGCAGTATTTT. This codes for CASSESGAADTQYF. Filled out from reference TRBV9 and TRBJ2-3, the complete variable domain reads DSGVTQTPKHLITATGQRVTLRCSPRSGDLSVYWYQQSLDQGLQFLIQYYNGEERAKGNILERFSAQQFPDLHSELNLSSLELGDSALYFCASSESGAADTQYFGPGTRLTVL.